This T cell receptor (beta chain) was recovered during a study of T cell repertoires in urothelial bladder cancer (dated by TCRdb to about 2019). For the wider study: Of the approximately 12 resected lesions, three were clinically staged as cT0, three as cTa, three as cT1 and three as cT2 or greater. TCR repertoire clonality in bladder tumors was compared with TCR repertoire clonality in benign bladder inflammation. About twelve patients with bladder lesions who were undergoing transurethral resection were prospectively identified. Eleven to twelve resected bladder lesions were studied, comprising urothelial carcinoma (UC+) and benign (UC-) specimens. Results and caveats for the whole study, not just this receptor: Fewer T cells were found in urothelial carcinoma specimens than in benign specimens, with medians of approximately 5,500 and 24,000, respectively. Carcinoma specimens had a median tumor infiltrating lymphocyte percentage of 2%, while benign specimens had a median of roughly 13%. A single T-cell clone reached up to about 17% of infiltrating lymphocytes in carcinoma specimens, compared with about 2% in benign specimens.

Regarding this clone: The target of this receptor is not known. Per-base quality was not reported, and no clone a single base away is much larger than it.

The TCR beta chain CDR3 region was sequenced with the immunoSEQ assay. The authors processed their data as follows. For each specimen, the T-cell fraction, clonal dominance, and maximum TCR clone frequency were calculated. What TCRdb holds here is the immuneACCESS table cut down to in-frame rearrangements. Part of the clones is not present; checked against another copy, under half of the missing clones reflect an unresolved V gene, and the others are unexplained. The V and J calls and clone size come from that table; D and trimming were worked out from the DNA. The sample table contains about 6,200 clones; only one count was recorded for roughly two thirds of them. Clones ranked in the top ten supply approximately 12% of the sample. CDR1 and CDR2 were assigned from the germline V gene (reference sequence) as SEHNR and FQNEAQ. CDR3 length: 16 amino acids, cysteine to phenylalanine. Only CDR3 DNA is held: 48 bases, read in frame from base 1. The V end loses 3 bases and the J end loses 1 base, and a stretch of 12 bases separates them.

At transurethral resection, specimens of the bladder lesions were collected and then stored at -80C. DNA was isolated from the bladder specimens obtained at transurethral resection. The sequence was collected from a human donor with urothelial carcinoma. Source material: tumor-infiltrating cells from bladder cancer. Recombination connected TRBV7-9 to TRBJ2-2; no D gene can be assigned with confidence. The CDR3 region has the sequence CASSFVGRQNTGELFF. The DNA sequence reads TGTGCCAGCAGCTTTGTAGGCAGACAGAACACCGGGGAGCTGTTTTTT.